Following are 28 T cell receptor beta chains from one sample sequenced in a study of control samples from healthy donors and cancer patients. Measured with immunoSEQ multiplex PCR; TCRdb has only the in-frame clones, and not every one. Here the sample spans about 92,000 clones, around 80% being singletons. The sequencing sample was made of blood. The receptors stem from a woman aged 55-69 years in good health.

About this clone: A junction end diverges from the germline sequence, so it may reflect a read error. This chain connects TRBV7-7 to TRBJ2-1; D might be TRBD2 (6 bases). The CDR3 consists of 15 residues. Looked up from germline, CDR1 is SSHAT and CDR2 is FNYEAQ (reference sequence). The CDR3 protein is CASSLAPSENNEQFF. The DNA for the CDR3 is TGTGCTAGCAGCTTAGCGCCTAGCGAGAACAATGAGCAGTTCTTC.

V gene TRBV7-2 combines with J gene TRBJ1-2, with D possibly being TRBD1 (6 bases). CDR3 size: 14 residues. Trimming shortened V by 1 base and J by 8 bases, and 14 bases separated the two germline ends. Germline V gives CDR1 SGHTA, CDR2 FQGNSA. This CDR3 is CASSLVAGTRGYTF. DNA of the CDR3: TGTGCCAGCAGCTTAGTGGCCGGGACAAGGGGCTACACCTTC.

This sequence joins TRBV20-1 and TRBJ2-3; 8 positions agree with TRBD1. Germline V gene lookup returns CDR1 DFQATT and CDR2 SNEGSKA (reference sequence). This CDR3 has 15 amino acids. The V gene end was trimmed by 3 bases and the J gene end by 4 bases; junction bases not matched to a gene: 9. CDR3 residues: CSASSPGQGPDTQYF. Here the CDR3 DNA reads TGCAGTGCTAGTTCCCCCGGACAGGGCCCAGATACGCAGTATTTT.

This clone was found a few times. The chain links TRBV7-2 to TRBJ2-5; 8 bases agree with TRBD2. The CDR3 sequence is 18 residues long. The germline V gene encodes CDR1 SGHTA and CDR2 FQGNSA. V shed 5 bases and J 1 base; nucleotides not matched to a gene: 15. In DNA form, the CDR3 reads TGTGCCAGCAGCATACGACTAGGCGGGGGGCGGGCCCAAGAGACCCAGTACTTC. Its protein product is CASSIRLGGGRAQETQYF.

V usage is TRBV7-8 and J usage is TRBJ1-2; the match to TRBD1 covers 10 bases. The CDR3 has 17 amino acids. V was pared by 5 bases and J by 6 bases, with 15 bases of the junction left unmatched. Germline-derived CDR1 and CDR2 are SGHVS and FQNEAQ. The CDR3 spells CASSRQGTGASLDGYTF. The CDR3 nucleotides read TGTGCCAGCAGCCGCCAGGGGACAGGGGCCTCATTGGATGGCTACACCTTC.

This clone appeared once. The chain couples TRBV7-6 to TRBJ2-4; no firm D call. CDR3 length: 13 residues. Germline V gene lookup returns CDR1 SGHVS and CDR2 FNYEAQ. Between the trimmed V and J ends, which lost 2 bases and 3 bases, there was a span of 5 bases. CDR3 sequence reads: CASSLSDKNIQYF. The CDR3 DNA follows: TGTGCCAGCAGCTTATCTGACAAAAACATTCAGTACTTC.

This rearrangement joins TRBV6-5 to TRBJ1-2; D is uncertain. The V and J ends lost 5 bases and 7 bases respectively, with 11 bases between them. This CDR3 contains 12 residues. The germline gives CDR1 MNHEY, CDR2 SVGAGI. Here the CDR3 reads CASSPNSLGYTF. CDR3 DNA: TGTGCCAGCAGTCCGAACTCTCTTGGCTACACCTTC.

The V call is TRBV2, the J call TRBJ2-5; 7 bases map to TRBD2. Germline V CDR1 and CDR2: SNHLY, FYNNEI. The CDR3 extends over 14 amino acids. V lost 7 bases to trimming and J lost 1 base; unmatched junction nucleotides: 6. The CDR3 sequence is CASKGRAIQETQYF. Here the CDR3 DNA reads TGTGCCAGCAAGGGGAGGGCGATCCAAGAGACCCAGTACTTC.

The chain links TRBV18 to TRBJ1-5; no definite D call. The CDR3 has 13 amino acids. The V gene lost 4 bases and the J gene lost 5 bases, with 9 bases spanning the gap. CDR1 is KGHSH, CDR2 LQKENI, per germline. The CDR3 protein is CASSLNPDQPQHF. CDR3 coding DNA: TGTGCCAGCTCACTAAATCCTGATCAGCCCCAGCATTTT.

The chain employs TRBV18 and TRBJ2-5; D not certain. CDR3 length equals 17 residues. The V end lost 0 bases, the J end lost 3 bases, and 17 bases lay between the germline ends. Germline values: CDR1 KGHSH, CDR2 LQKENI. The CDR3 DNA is TGTGCCAGCTCACCACCGGCCCCCCAAAACGAAAAAGAGACCCAGTACTTC. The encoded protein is CASSPPAPQNEKETQYF.

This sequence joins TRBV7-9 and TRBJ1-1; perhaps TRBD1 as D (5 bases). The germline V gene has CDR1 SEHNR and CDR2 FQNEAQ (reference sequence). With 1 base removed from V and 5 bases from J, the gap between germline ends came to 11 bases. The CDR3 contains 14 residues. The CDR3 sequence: CASSLGGEWTEAFF. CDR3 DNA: TGTGCCAGCAGCTTAGGAGGGGAGTGGACTGAAGCTTTCTTT.

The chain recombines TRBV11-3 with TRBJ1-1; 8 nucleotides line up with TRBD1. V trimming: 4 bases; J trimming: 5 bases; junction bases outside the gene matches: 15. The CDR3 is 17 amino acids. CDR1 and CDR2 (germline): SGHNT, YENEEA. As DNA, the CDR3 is TGTGCCAGCAGCTCCCTTCGACAGGGGCTAAGGTATACTGAAGCTTTCTTT. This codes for CASSSLRQGLRYTEAFF.

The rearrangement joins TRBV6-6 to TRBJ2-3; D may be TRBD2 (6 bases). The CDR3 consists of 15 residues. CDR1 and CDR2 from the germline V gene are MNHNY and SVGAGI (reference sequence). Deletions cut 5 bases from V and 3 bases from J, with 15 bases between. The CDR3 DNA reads TGTGCCAGCAGTAGGAAGGGACGGGGGACAGATACGCAGTATTTT. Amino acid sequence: CASSRKGRGTDTQYF.

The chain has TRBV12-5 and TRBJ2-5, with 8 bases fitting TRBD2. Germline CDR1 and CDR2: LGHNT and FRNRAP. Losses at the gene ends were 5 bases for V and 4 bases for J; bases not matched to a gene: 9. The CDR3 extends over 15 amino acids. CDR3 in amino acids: CASGLAPSGGETQYF. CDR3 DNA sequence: TGTGCTAGTGGTCTCGCTCCCAGCGGGGGAGAGACCCAGTACTTC.

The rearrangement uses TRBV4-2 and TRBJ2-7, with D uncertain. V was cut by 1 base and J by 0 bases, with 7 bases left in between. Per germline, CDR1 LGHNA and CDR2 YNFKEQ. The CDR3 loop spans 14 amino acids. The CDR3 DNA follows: TGTGCCAGCAGCCAAGCGGTTAGCTCCTACGAGCAGTACTTC. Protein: CASSQAVSSYEQYF.

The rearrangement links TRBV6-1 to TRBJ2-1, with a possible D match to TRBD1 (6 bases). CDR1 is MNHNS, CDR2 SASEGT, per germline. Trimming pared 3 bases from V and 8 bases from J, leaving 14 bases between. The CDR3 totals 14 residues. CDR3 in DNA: TGTGCCAGCAGTGACAGGGGAAGGGGGTATGAGCAGTTCTTC. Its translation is CASSDRGRGYEQFF.

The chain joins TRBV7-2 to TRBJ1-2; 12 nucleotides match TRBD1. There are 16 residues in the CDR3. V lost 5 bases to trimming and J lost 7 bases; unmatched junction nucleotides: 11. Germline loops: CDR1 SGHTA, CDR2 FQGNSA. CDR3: CASSPPGTGGNSGYTF. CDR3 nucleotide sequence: TGTGCCAGCAGCCCCCCGGGGACAGGGGGCAACAGTGGCTACACCTTC.

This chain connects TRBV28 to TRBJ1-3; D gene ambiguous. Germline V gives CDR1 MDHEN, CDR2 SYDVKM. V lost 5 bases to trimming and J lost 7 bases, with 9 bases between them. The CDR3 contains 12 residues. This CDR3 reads CASSTLDNTIYF. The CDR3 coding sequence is TGTGCCAGCAGTACCCTTGACAACACCATATATTTT.

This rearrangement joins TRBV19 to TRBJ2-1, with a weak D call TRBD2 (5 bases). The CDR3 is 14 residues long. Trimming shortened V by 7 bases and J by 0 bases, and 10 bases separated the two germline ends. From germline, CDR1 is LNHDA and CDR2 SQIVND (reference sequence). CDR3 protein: CASKDLSSYNEQFF. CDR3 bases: TGTGCCAGTAAGGACTTGAGCTCCTACAATGAGCAGTTCTTC. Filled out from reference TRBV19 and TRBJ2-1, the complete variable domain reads DGGITQSPKYLFRKEGQNVTLSCEQNLNHDAMYWYRQDPGQGLRLIYYSQIVNDFQKGDIAEGYSVSREKKESFPLTVTSAQKNPTAFYLCASKDLSSYNEQFFGPGTRLTVL.

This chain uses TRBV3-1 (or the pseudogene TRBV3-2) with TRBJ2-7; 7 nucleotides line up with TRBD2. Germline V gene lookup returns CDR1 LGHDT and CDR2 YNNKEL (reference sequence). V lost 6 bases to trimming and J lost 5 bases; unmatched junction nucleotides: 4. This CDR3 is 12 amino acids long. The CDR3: CASSHTSDEQYF. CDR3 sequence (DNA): TGTGCCAGCAGTCATACTAGCGACGAGCAGTACTTC.

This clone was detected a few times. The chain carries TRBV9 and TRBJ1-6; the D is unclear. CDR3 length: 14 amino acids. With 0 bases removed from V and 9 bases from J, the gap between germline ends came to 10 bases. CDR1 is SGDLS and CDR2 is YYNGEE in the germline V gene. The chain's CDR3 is CASSVGSSGSPLHF. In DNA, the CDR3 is TGTGCCAGCAGCGTAGGATCCTCGGGTTCACCCCTCCACTTT. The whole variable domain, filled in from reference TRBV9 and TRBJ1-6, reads DSGVTQTPKHLITATGQRVTLRCSPRSGDLSVYWYQQSLDQGLQFLIQYYNGEERAKGNILERFSAQQFPDLHSELNLSSLELGDSALYFCASSVGSSGSPLHFGNGTRLTVT.

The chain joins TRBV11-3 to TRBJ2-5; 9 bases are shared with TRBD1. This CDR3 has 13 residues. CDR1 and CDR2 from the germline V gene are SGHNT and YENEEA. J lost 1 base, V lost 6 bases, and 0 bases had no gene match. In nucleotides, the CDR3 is TGTGCCAGCAGGGGACAGGGCCAAGAGACCCAGTACTTC. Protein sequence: CASRGQGQETQYF.

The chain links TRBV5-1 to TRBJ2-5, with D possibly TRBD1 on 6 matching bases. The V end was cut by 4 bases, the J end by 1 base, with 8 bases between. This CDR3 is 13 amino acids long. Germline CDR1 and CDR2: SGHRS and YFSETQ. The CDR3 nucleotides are TGCGCCAGCAGCCCGGACAGCCAAGAGACCCAGTACTTC. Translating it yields CASSPDSQETQYF. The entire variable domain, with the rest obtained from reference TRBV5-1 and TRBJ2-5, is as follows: KAGVTQTPRYLIKTRGQQVTLSCSPISGHRSVSWYQQTPGQGLQFLFEYFSETQRNKGNFPGRFSGRQFSNSRSEMNVSTLELGDSALYLCASSPDSQETQYFGPGTRLLVL.

The CDR3 is CASRGLVGDIQYF. The CDR3 region has the DNA TGTGCCAGCAGAGGACTAGTCGGGGACATTCAGTACTTC. The chain uses TRBV2 and TRBJ2-4; 7 nucleotides align to TRBD2. Germline CDR1 reads SNHLY; CDR2 reads FYNNEI. CDR3 length: 13 residues. After removal of 6 bases from V and 8 bases from J, the junction contained 7 bases not matched to a gene.

The CDR3 DNA sequence: TGTGCCAGTAGTATAGCGGAAGGGCTTGGCTACACCTTC. This encodes CASSIAEGLGYTF. The chain has TRBV19 and TRBJ1-2; D is undetermined. V was shortened by 1 base and J by 7 bases, with 10 bases between the two germline ends. This CDR3 has 13 residues. Per the germline V gene, CDR1 is LNHDA and CDR2 is SQIVND (reference sequence). The full variable domain, with the rest looked up from reference TRBV19 and TRBJ1-2, is DGGITQSPKYLFRKEGQNVTLSCEQNLNHDAMYWYRQDPGQGLRLIYYSQIVNDFQKGDIAEGYSVSREKKESFPLTVTSAQKNPTAFYLCASSIAEGLGYTFGSGTRLTVV.

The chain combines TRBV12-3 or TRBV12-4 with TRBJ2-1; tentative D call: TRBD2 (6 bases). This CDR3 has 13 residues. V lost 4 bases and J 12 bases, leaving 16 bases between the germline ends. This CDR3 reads CASSWGDPEGQFF. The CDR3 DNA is TGTGCCAGCAGTTGGGGGGACCCTGAAGGGCAGTTCTTC.

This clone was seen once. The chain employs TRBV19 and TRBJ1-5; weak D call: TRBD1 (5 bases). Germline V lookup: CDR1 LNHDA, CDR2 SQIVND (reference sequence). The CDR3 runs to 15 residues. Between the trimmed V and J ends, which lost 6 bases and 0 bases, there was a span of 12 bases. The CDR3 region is CASRRQIHSNQPQHF. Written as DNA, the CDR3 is TGTGCCAGTAGACGACAGATCCATAGCAATCAGCCCCAGCATTTT.

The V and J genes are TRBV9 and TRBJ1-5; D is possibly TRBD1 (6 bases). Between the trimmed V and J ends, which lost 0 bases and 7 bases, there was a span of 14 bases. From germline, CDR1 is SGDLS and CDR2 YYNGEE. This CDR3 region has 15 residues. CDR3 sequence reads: CASSVAGQADQPQHF. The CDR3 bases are TGTGCCAGCAGCGTAGCGGGACAAGCTGACCAGCCCCAGCATTTT.